This T cell receptor beta chain was observed in a study of shared clonotypes between healthy human individuals. Study findings and constraints: The low donor count limited represented genetic and exposure-history diversity.

Turning to this clone: Its target is not known.

Germline V gene data show CDR1 as SGHNT and CDR2 as YYREEE (reference sequence). The CDR3 contains 17 residues. V gave up 3 bases and J gave up 3 bases, with 20 bases separating them. At deep level, the assay was performed. Sequenced by immunoSEQ multiplex PCR; TCRdb stores in-frame clones only, minus some. This table has about 680,000 clones, approximately 90% appearing once. Naive CD8 populations comprised CD45RO-negative cells positively selected for CCR7, excluding terminally differentiated effector memory CD45RA+ cells. This sequence originates from a man under 40 in good health. The chain combines TRBV5-4 with TRBJ2-3, with a weak D call TRBD1 (5 bases). Sequencing was carried out using naive CD8+ T cells sorted from blood. CDR3 protein: CASSSNTTRVWTDTQYF. The CDR3, as DNA: TGTGCCAGCAGCTCGAATACAACCAGGGTTTGGACAGATACGCAGTATTTT.